The rows below give T cell receptor beta chains drawn from one sample of a study of T cell responses to AZD1222 COVID-19 vaccine. The data were produced by immunoSEQ multiplex PCR, yet TCRdb's version contains in-frame clones alone and is incomplete. Here the sample spans approximately 110,000 clones, over 80% being singletons. Material: peripheral blood, obtained 28 days after the second AZD1222 dose. The receptors come from an adult who received the AZD1222 COVID-19 vaccine. The CDR3 runs from the conserved cysteine through the conserved F or W. D genes are given only for firm matches. Some rows mark clone size as missing; the rest say once, few, many or name a class of expanded clone.

TRBJ2-2 | once | TRBD1 | TRBV3-1/TRBV3-2 | CASSPQGAGTGELFF | TGTGCCAGCAGCCCACAGGGGGCAGGGACCGGGGAGCTGTTTTTT
TRBJ1-1 | . | . | TRBV27 | CASRRGGTEAFF | TGTGCCAGCAGGAGGGGTGGAACTGAAGCTTTCTTT
TRBJ2-1 | . | TRBD2 | TRBV4-1 | CASSQVGLAGNNEQFF | TGCGCCAGCAGCCAGGTGGGACTAGCGGGAAACAATGAGCAGTTCTTC
TRBJ2-7 | . | TRBD1 | TRBV19 | CASRRSDRGEQYF | TGTGCCAGTAGAAGGTCTGACAGGGGCGAGCAGTACTTC
TRBJ1-2 | . | TRBD1 | TRBV5-1 | CASSIPTGADGYTF | TGCGCCAGCAGCATCCCGACAGGGGCGGATGGCTACACCTTC
TRBJ2-3 | . | TRBD2 | TRBV18 | CASSPLGKAGGRADTQYF | TGTGCCAGCTCACCACTAGGAAAAGCGGGGGGGCGAGCAGATACGCAGTATTTT
TRBJ1-6 | . | . | TRBV6-1 | CASSDLGKGSPLHF | TGTGCCAGCAGTGATTTAGGCAAGGGTTCACCCCTCCACTTT
TRBJ1-3 | . | TRBD1 | TRBV5-4 | CASSLGGVGNTIYF | TGTGCCAGCAGTTTAGGGGGCGTAGGAAACACCATATATTTT
TRBJ2-7 | few | TRBD1 | TRBV6-1 | CASSGNLAWTGTYEQYF | TGTGCCAGCAGTGGGAACTTAGCCTGGACAGGGACCTACGAGCAGTACTTC
TRBJ1-3 | . | TRBD1 | TRBV3-1/TRBV3-2 | CASSQGTGTRNTIYF | TGTGCCAGCAGCCAAGGGACAGGGACTAGAAACACCATATATTTT
TRBJ2-7 | . | . | TRBV27 | CASSLASGEGVVAIEQYF | TGTGCCAGCAGTTTAGCGTCGGGAGAAGGGGTTGTCGCGATCGAGCAGTACTTC
TRBJ2-5 | . | . | TRBV2 | CASSVMETQYF | TGTGCCAGCAGTGTCATGGAGACCCAGTACTTC
TRBJ2-7 | . | . | TRBV10-3 | CAISDGGGEQYF | TGTGCCATCAGTGATGGTGGCGGGGAGCAGTACTTC
TRBJ1-3 | few | TRBD1 | TRBV2 | CASKAGGLSGNTIYF | TGTGCCAGCAAGGCAGGGGGCCTCTCTGGAAACACCATATATTTT
TRBJ1-5 | . | . | TRBV28 | CASTLGGSNQPQHF | TGTGCCAGCACCTTGGGAGGTAGCAATCAGCCCCAGCATTTT
TRBJ1-5 | . | . | TRBV18 | CASSPGNIRQPQHF | TGTGCCAGCTCACCAGGAAATATTAGACAGCCCCAGCATTTT
TRBJ1-1 | . | . | TRBV6-5 | CASTTGLVEAFF | TGTGCCAGCACCACCGGACTGGTTGAAGCTTTCTTT
TRBJ2-1 | . | . | TRBV2 | CASSRQQGRSLYNEQFF | TGTGCCAGCAGTCGACAACAGGGACGTTCGCTTTACAATGAGCAGTTCTTC
TRBJ1-4 | . | . | TRBV7-9 | CASSSDRTWLGEKLFF | TGTGCCAGCAGCTCAGACAGGACGTGGTTAGGAGAAAAACTGTTTTTT
TRBJ2-1 | . | TRBD2 | TRBV24-1 | CATSDLGSGSSDEQFF | TGTGCCACCAGTGATTTGGGTAGCGGGAGTTCAGATGAGCAGTTCTTC
TRBJ1-5 | . | TRBD1 | TRBV19 | CASWDRGAQPQHF | TGTGCCAGCTGGGACAGGGGTGCTCAGCCCCAGCATTTT
TRBJ2-2 | . | TRBD1 | TRBV4-1 | CASSPDPTGGGELFF | TGCGCCAGCAGCCCAGACCCTACAGGGGGCGGGGAGCTGTTTTTT
TRBJ1-1 | . | . | TRBV5-1 | CASSLSGDEVLSAFF | TGCGCCAGCAGCTTGAGTGGGGACGAGGTTCTGTCAGCTTTCTTT
TRBJ2-7 | . | . | TRBV6-5 | CASRGVTAYEQYF | TGTGCCAGCAGGGGGGTTACGGCGTACGAGCAGTACTTC
TRBJ1-4 | . | . | TRBV18 | CASSLSVATNEKLFF | TGTGCCAGCTCACTCTCCGTAGCAACTAATGAAAAACTGTTTTTT
TRBJ1-5 | . | . | TRBV2 | CASSDKTVGNQPQHF | TGTGCCAGCAGTGATAAGACGGTTGGTAATCAGCCCCAGCATTTT
TRBJ2-1 | . | TRBD2 | TRBV28 | CASNGGLAGVSSYNEQFF | TGTGCCAGCAATGGGGGACTAGCGGGAGTCAGCTCCTACAATGAGCAGTTCTTC
TRBJ2-5 | . | TRBD1 | TRBV6-6 | CASSPPGQGRQETQYF | TGTGCCAGCAGTCCCCCGGGACAGGGGAGACAAGAGACCCAGTACTTC
TRBJ2-5 | . | TRBD2 | TRBV24-1 | CATSESGGLETQYF | TGTGCCACCAGTGAATCGGGAGGTTTAGAGACCCAGTACTTC
TRBJ2-7 | . | TRBD1 | TRBV10-3 | CAISPGTGTYEQYF | TGTGCCATCAGTCCCGGGACAGGGACCTACGAGCAGTACTTC
TRBJ1-2 | . | TRBD1 | TRBV5-6 | CASSLAGQGVYGYTF | TGTGCCAGCAGCTTGGCGGGGCAGGGGGTGTATGGCTACACCTTC
TRBJ2-7 | . | . | TRBV28 | CASSDRTLYEQYF | TGTGCCAGCAGTGACAGGACCCTCTACGAGCAGTACTTC
TRBJ1-1 | . | . | TRBV7-9 | CASSLGHGGNTEAFF | TGTGCCAGCAGCTTAGGACACGGGGGGAACACTGAAGCTTTCTTT
TRBJ1-5 | . | . | TRBV2 | CASSGTEDQPQHF | TGTGCCAGCAGTGGAACGGAGGATCAGCCCCAGCATTTT
TRBJ1-6 | . | . | TRBV5-6 | CASSLAYNSPLHF | TGTGCCAGCAGCTTGGCGTATAATTCACCCCTCCACTTT
TRBJ1-1 | . | . | TRBV27 | CASSLRGRTVPEAFF | TGTGCCAGCAGTTTACGGGGACGCACCGTTCCTGAAGCTTTCTTT
TRBJ1-1 | few | . | TRBV5-5 | CASSMEHGAFF | TGTGCCAGCAGCATGGAACATGGAGCTTTCTTT
TRBJ2-7 | . | . | TRBV28 | CASSPRRAAPGSF | TGTGCCAGCAGTCCCCGGCGCGCGGCCCCCGGGTCCTTC
TRBJ2-2 | . | . | TRBV15 | CATSRGPTGELFF | TGTGCCACCAGCAGAGGGCCTACCGGGGAGCTGTTTTTT
TRBJ1-6 | . | TRBD1 | TRBV14 | CASSKSPTGVGNSPLHF | TGTGCCAGCAGCAAGAGTCCGACAGGGGTTGGAAATTCACCCCTCCACTTT
TRBJ1-6 | . | . | TRBV25-1 | CASSDIIAVHSPLHF | TGTGCCAGCAGTGACATAATCGCGGTACATTCACCCCTCCACTTT
TRBJ1-5 | . | TRBD1 | TRBV19 | CASRTGPWNQPQHF | TGTGCCAGTAGGACAGGGCCTTGGAATCAGCCCCAGCATTTT
TRBJ1-6 | . | . | TRBV6-5 | CASTNRAGLGSPLHF | TGTGCCAGCACCAACAGGGCAGGGTTGGGTTCACCCCTCCACTTT
TRBJ2-1 | . | TRBD2 | TRBV5-4 | CASSTGTSGRYNEQFF | TGTGCCAGCAGCACCGGGACTAGCGGACGATACAATGAGCAGTTCTTC
TRBJ2-5 | . | . | TRBV7-9 | CASTPGFQETQYF | TGTGCCAGCACGCCAGGTTTCCAAGAGACCCAGTACTTC
TRBJ1-1 | . | . | TRBV6-1 | CASSERGKAFF | TGTGCCAGCAGTGAACGGGGGAAAGCTTTCTTT
TRBJ1-2 | . | . | TRBV28 | CASSLDVNPGYGYTF | TGTGCCAGCAGTTTAGATGTCAACCCCGGCTATGGCTACACCTTC
TRBJ2-7 | . | . | TRBV19 | CASQWAGDVGYEQYF | TGTGCCAGCCAGTGGGCAGGGGATGTGGGCTACGAGCAGTACTTC
TRBJ2-1 | . | . | TRBV27 | CASSFRTLTQDNEQFF | TGTGCCAGCAGTTTCCGGACACTTACTCAGGACAATGAGCAGTTCTTC
TRBJ2-5 | . | . | TRBV19 | CASSIVANWRETQYF | TGTGCCAGTAGTATAGTTGCGAATTGGCGGGAGACCCAGTACTTC
TRBJ1-3 | once | . | TRBV6-5 | CASSIDSTSGNTIYF | TGTGCCAGCAGCATCGACAGCACCTCTGGAAACACCATATATTTT
TRBJ1-4 | . | . | TRBV28 | CASRTGALAEKLFF | TGTGCCAGCAGAACGGGAGCTTTGGCGGAAAAACTGTTTTTT
TRBJ2-2 | . | . | TRBV18 | CASSPNRQTVTGELFF | TGTGCCAGCTCACCGAATCGACAGACAGTCACCGGGGAGCTGTTTTTT
TRBJ1-2 | . | . | TRBV24-1 | CATSDPRGTGGYTF | TGTGCCACCAGTGATCCCCGGGGGACGGGAGGCTACACCTTC
TRBJ2-1 | few | TRBD2 | TRBV6-5 | CASTLSGVYNEQFF | TGTGCCAGCACCCTCAGCGGGGTCTACAATGAGCAGTTCTTC